The clone carrying this TCR beta chain was seen at least ten times. What it recognizes is unknown. Each CDR3 protein is one row after TCRdb ran MiXCR on the multiplex PCR reads. The sample contains about 230,000 distinct CDR3 sequences, approximately 29% of which appear only once. This sample was taken from a study of breast tumors, draining lymph nodes, adjacent tissues. The study's findings and limits: Findings are consistent with lymph node origin and intratumoral expansion of most tumor T cells. That most tumor T cells come from lymph nodes remained unproven.

This CDR3 comprises 17 residues. Deletions cut 3 bases from V and 2 bases from J, with 21 bases between. Germline V CDR1 and CDR2: DFQATT, SNEGSKA (reference sequence). Breast cancer patients provided tissue from their axillary draining lymph nodes. This chain uses TRBV20-1 with TRBJ2-3; D perhaps matches TRBD2 (6 bases). The source material was axillary lymph node tissue. This receptor was identified in a female donor with breast cancer. Some clones in this sample may be carry-over from other donors' samples. The CDR3 is CSASGATSGGDTDTQYF. In nucleotides, the CDR3 is TGCAGTGCTAGTGGGGCAACGAGCGGAGGGGACACAGATACGCAGTATTTT.